This T cell receptor beta chain was documented in a study of T cell responses to AZD1222 COVID-19 vaccine. Study observations and caveats: An increase in Spike-specific TCR breadth and depth was observed after two AZD1222 doses. Only after the peak T cell response were repertoires sampled.

The length of the CDR3 is 12 residues. The V end was cut by 0 bases, the J end by 10 bases, with 8 bases between. Germline CDR1 is SGDLS and CDR2 is YYNGEE. The table came from immunoSEQ multiplex PCR; TCRdb's copy has only in-frame clones and leaves some out. The table has around 140,000 clones, about 90% seen once. Details on this clone: What it recognizes is unknown.

The V gene is TRBV9, the J gene TRBJ2-1; perhaps D is TRBD1 or TRBD2 (6 bases each). The sequenced sample was peripheral blood, obtained 28 days after the second AZD1222 dose. This clonotype was obtained from an adult who received the AZD1222 COVID-19 vaccine. The CDR3 DNA is TGTGCCAGCAGCGTAGGGGGGGCGGAGCAGTTCTTC. This translates into CASSVGGAEQFF. Complete variable domain (other parts from reference TRBV9 and TRBJ2-1): DSGVTQTPKHLITATGQRVTLRCSPRSGDLSVYWYQQSLDQGLQFLIQYYNGEERAKGNILERFSAQQFPDLHSELNLSSLELGDSALYFCASSVGGAEQFFGPGTRLTVL.